The rows below give T cell receptor beta chains drawn from one sample of a study of blood T cell repertoires in COVID-19. Here immunoSEQ multiplex PCR was the method, and the copy in TCRdb shows in-frame clones only, minus some. The data show around 300,000 clones, roughly 88% seen once. The sequencing sample was made of peripheral blood. Receptors originate from a woman between 25 and 40 years old with COVID-19, enrolled during active disease. The CDR3 runs from the conserved cysteine through the conserved F or W. The order of the fields is V gene, J gene, D gene, clone size, CDR3 protein, CDR3 DNA. The D gene is left open where the match is weak. Only some rows state a clone size, as once, few, many or a class for expanded clones.

TRBV2	TRBJ2-3	TRBD1	NA	CASSGQSTDTQYF	TGTGCCAGCTCGGGACAGAGCACAGATACGCAGTATTTT
TRBV5-1	TRBJ2-2	NA	NA	CASSLWGVNTGELFF	TGCGCCAGCAGCTTGTGGGGGGTAAACACCGGGGAGCTGTTTTTT
TRBV2	TRBJ2-3	NA	once	CASSSGDTQYF	TGTGCCAGCAGTTCCGGAGATACGCAGTATTTT
TRBV2	TRBJ1-5	NA	NA	CASSEAERYHF	TGTGCCAGCAGTGAAGCGGAGCGCTATCATTTT
TRBV7-8	TRBJ1-2	NA	NA	CASSLNSPGYGYTF	TGTGCCAGCAGCTTAAACTCTCCCGGCTATGGCTACACCTTC
TRBV7-2	TRBJ2-3	NA	NA	CASSLAGGPPDTQYF	TGTGCCAGCAGCTTAGCGGGGGGGCCCCCAGATACGCAGTATTTT
TRBV30	TRBJ2-7	TRBD1	NA	CAWSVYGVGTEYF	TGTGCCTGGAGTGTATATGGGGTCGGGACAGAGTACTTC
TRBV4-1	TRBJ1-2	NA	few	CASSQDRRQSNYGYTF	TGCGCCAGCAGCCAAGATCGTAGACAGTCTAACTATGGCTACACCTTC
TRBV11-3	TRBJ2-3	TRBD2	NA	CASSLRGSSGGADTQYF	TGTGCCAGCAGCTTAAGGGGATCTAGCGGGGGGGCAGATACGCAGTATTTT
TRBV7-2	TRBJ2-3	TRBD2	once	CASSPLAGGSTDTQYF	TGTGCCAGCAGCCCTCTGGCGGGGGGGAGCACAGATACGCAGTATTTT
TRBV3-1/TRBV3-2	TRBJ2-3	NA	NA	CASSPLRGASTDTQYF	TGTGCCAGCAGCCCCCTTCGCGGGGCTAGCACAGATACGCAGTATTTT
TRBV29-1	TRBJ1-1	TRBD1	NA	CSVADRVYTEAFF	TGCAGCGTTGCGGACAGGGTATACACTGAAGCTTTCTTT
TRBV11-2	TRBJ2-6	TRBD1	NA	CATRPIRDRRSSGANVLTF	TGTGCCACCCGCCCGATCCGGGACAGGCGCTCCTCTGGGGCCAACGTCCTGACTTTC
TRBV7-7	TRBJ2-7	NA	NA	CASSLLAGNEQYF	TGTGCCAGCAGCTTACTAGCTGGCAACGAGCAGTACTTC
TRBV6-5	TRBJ2-2	NA	NA	CASRQFYSNTGELFF	TGTGCCAGCAGACAGTTCTATTCGAACACCGGGGAGCTGTTTTTT
TRBV2	TRBJ2-1	TRBD2	NA	CASGTGAGAQFF	TGTGCCAGCGGGACGGGAGCGGGGGCTCAGTTCTTC
TRBV27	TRBJ1-6	NA	NA	CASSVTGTGSSPLHF	TGTGCCAGCAGTGTGACCGGGACCGGGAGCTCACCCCTCCACTTT
TRBV19	TRBJ1-2	NA	NA	CASSGDNGGDYGYTF	TGTGCCAGTAGTGGGGACAACGGAGGAGACTATGGCTACACCTTC
TRBV27	TRBJ1-1	NA	NA	CATGRGQMNTEAFF	TGTGCCACCGGGCGCGGGCAGATGAACACTGAAGCTTTCTTT
TRBV29-1	TRBJ2-5	TRBD2	NA	CSVEGGGQETQYF	TGCAGCGTTGAAGGCGGGGGCCAAGAGACCCAGTACTTC
TRBV18	TRBJ1-1	NA	NA	CASSPVRARGAFF	TGTGCCAGCTCACCGGTAAGGGCGCGGGGTGCTTTCTTT
TRBV4-1	TRBJ2-2	TRBD2	NA	CASSETLAGGMGTGELFF	TGCGCCAGCAGCGAGACCCTAGCGGGGGGAATGGGGACCGGGGAGCTGTTTTTT
TRBV7-3	TRBJ1-6	NA	NA	CASSYTGGSPLHF	TGTGCCAGCAGCTACACGGGGGGTTCACCCCTCCACTTT